In its sample, the clone carrying this TCR beta chain was seen many times. Its antigen is not identified. In making TCR beta libraries, quantitative 5'-RACE with molecular barcodes was used. TCRdb reprocessed the 5' RACE reads via MiXCR and lists one record per CDR3 protein. The sample has 15,000 to 20,000 distinct CDR3 sequences, around 8% seen once. The data originate from a study of CD8 T cells in ankylosing spondylitis. General study findings and limits: The clones that were linked to disease were reported to be significantly enriched in matched synovial fluid samples from ankylosing spondylitis patients. Apparently characteristic of ankylosing spondylitis blood was a TCR beta motif (about 8 highly homologous variants). Those disease-linked clones were CD8+; they were also relatively rare in peripheral blood.

The germline gives CDR1 LGHDT, CDR2 YNNKEL (reference sequence). There are 15 residues in the CDR3. V shed 5 bases and J 8 bases; nucleotides not matched to a gene: 9. Sequenced input: blood. This chain connects TRBV3-1 to TRBJ1-4; 9 bases are a match to TRBD1. This TCR derives from a male donor with ankylosing spondylitis or in good health (not recorded which). The CDR3 DNA reads TGTGCCAGCAGCTTTTACAGGGGGCTTGGGGAAAAACTGTTTTTT. It specifies CASSFYRGLGEKLFF.